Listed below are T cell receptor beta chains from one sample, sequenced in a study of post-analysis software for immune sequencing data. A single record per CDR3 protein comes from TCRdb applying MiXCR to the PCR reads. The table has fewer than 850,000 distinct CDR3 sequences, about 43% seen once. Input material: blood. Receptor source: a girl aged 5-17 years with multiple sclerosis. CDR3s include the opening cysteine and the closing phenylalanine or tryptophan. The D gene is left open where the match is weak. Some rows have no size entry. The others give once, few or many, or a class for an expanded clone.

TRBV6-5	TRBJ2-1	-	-	TGTGCCAGCAGCCAGGGAGCAGTCAATGAGCAGTTCTTC	CASSQGAVNEQFF
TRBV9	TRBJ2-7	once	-	TGTGCCAGCAGCGGAGCCGCAGAGGCTGGCTACGAGCAGTACTTC	CASSGAAEAGYEQYF
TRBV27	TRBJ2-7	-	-	TGTGCCAGCAGTTTAGGACGAGCGGGTCAGACCGCCGAGCAGTACTTC	CASSLGRAGQTAEQYF
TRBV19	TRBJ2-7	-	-	TGTGCCAGTAGTGAGGAGGCAGGGGGAGGCGACGAGCAGTACTTC	CASSEEAGGGDEQYF
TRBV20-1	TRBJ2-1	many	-	TGCAGTGCTAGAGGAAGGGTATTGCTGGAAGGTCCCTCCTACAATGAGCAGTTCTTC	CSARGRVLLEGPSYNEQFF
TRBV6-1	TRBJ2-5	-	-	TGTGCCAGCAGTGAAGTAATGGGAGACAGCAGAGAGACCCAGTACTTC	CASSEVMGDSRETQYF
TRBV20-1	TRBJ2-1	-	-	TGCAGTGCTAGAGGGATCCCCCTGGCCTACAATGAGCAGTTCTTC	CSARGIPLAYNEQFF
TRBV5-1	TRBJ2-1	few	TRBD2	TGCGCCAGCAGCTTGACTAGCGGGACGTCCTACAATGAGCAGTTCTTC	CASSLTSGTSYNEQFF
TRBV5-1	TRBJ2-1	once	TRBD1	TGCGCCAGCAGCGCCGGGACAGGGGTTACGGGAGAGCAGTTCTTC	CASSAGTGVTGEQFF
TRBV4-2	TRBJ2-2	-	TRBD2	TGTGCCAGCAGCCCCGTCCCCCCGGGACTAGCGGGGGATTTGGTCGGGGAGCTGTTTTTT	CASSPVPPGLAGDLVGELFF
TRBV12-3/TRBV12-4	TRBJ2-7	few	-	TGTGCCAGCAGTCCCGGTTACAGCGGGTTCAGCTCCTACGAGCAGTACTTC	CASSPGYSGFSSYEQYF
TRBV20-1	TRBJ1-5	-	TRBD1	TGCAGTGCTAGAGGCCAGGGGGCAAGTGGCAATCAGCCCCAGCATTTT	CSARGQGASGNQPQHF
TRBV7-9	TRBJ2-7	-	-	TGTGCCAGCAGCTTATCCGTGGGACAAGCCTACGAGCAGTACTTC	CASSLSVGQAYEQYF
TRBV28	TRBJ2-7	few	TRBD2	TGTGCCAGCAGTGGAGGGACTAGCGGGGGCTCCTACGAGCAGTACTTC	CASSGGTSGGSYEQYF
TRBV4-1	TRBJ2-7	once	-	TGCGCCAGCAGCCAAGAAGAGGGGCTGTACGAGCAGTACTTC	CASSQEEGLYEQYF
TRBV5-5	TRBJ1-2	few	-	TGTGCCAGCAGCGCTATCTATGGCTACACCTTC	CASSAIYGYTF
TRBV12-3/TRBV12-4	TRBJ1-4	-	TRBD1	TGTGCCAGCAGTTTTGGGGACAGTCTTAATGAAAAACTGTTTTTT	CASSFGDSLNEKLFF
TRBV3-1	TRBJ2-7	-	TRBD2	TGTGCCAGCAGCCATACATTTGGGACTAGCGGAACCTACGAGCAGTACTTC	CASSHTFGTSGTYEQYF
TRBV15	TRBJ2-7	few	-	TGTGCCACCAGCAGAGACCAGGTGGGAGGCGAGCAGTACTTC	CATSRDQVGGEQYF
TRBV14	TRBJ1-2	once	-	TGTGCCAGCAGCCAAAATTACAGCTATGGCTACACCTTC	CASSQNYSYGYTF
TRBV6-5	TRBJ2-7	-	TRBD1	TGTGCCAGCAGTTATGACAGGGCCCGACTATACGAGCAGTACTTC	CASSYDRARLYEQYF
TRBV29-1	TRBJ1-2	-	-	TGCAGCGTTGAGGGGCCTTCTTCCTATGGCTACACCTTC	CSVEGPSSYGYTF
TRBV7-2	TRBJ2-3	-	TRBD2	TGTGCCAGCAGCTTAGAAGGGCTAGCGGGAGGGCCTTGGGATACGCAGTATTTT	CASSLEGLAGGPWDTQYF